These 9 T cell receptor beta chains were sequenced from one sample in a study of blood T cell repertoires in COVID-19. Repertoires were generated with immunoSEQ multiplex PCR, while TCRdb's copy carries only in-frame clones and drops some. The table includes around 200,000 clones, roughly 90% detected once. What was sequenced was peripheral blood. The receptors come from a man aged 50-59 years with acute or convalescent COVID-19.

CDR3 residues: CSVRTGPEQYF. CDR3 nucleotide sequence: TGCAGCGTTAGGACAGGGCCCGAGCAGTACTTC. The V gene is TRBV29-1, the J gene TRBJ2-7, with TRBD1 matching over 8 bases. The CDR3 has 11 residues. The germline CDR1 and CDR2 sequences are SQVTM and ANQGSEA. With 5 bases clipped from V and 6 bases from J, the junction kept 3 bases outside the gene matches.

V usage is TRBV19 and J usage is TRBJ1-1, with TRBD1 matching 9 bases. J was trimmed by 3 bases and V by 7 bases; bases with no gene match: 6. This CDR3 has 14 residues. Germline V gives CDR1 LNHDA, CDR2 SQIVND (reference sequence). The CDR3 here is CASTLGQGDTEAFF. CDR3 bases: TGTGCCAGTACCCTGGGACAGGGTGACACTGAAGCTTTCTTT.

The DNA of the CDR3 is TGTGCCAGCAGCTTAGTCTCTAGCGGGAGAGCAGATACGCAGTATTTT. Amino acids: CASSLVSSGRADTQYF. The chain links TRBV11-2 to TRBJ2-3, with 10 bases matching TRBD2. The CDR3 totals 16 residues. Germline assignment: CDR1 SGHAT and CDR2 FQNNGV. Trimming took 1 base from V and 4 from J; bases not matched to a gene: 5. The variable domain in full, completed from reference TRBV11-2 and TRBJ2-3, reads EAGVAQSPRYKIIEKRQSVAFWCNPISGHATLYWYQQILGQGPKLLIQFQNNGVVDDSQLPKDRFSAERLKGVDSTLKIQPAKLEDSAVYLCASSLVSSGRADTQYFGPGTRLTVL.

The chain carries TRBV7-9 and TRBJ1-6; D unclear. The CDR3 spans 17 residues. Germline lookup yields CDR1 SEHNR and CDR2 FQNEAQ (reference sequence). V dropped 4 bases and J dropped 0 bases, with 13 bases sitting between them. The CDR3 DNA sequence: TGTGCCAGCAGCTCCCCGGTGGGCCACTCCTATAATTCACCCCTCCACTTT. Translation gives CASSSPVGHSYNSPLHF.

To note about this clone: The sample contains more than one DNA sequence encoding this CDR3. V is TRBV27 and J is TRBJ2-2; 8 bases are a match to TRBD2. In germline, CDR1 is MNHEY, CDR2 SMNVEV (reference sequence). The CDR3 is 14 residues long. V lost 3 bases, J lost 4 bases, and 1 base stayed unmatched. The DNA of the CDR3 is TGTGCCAGCAGTTTCGGGGGGGTCACCGGGGAGCTGTTTTTT. Translating gives CASSFGGVTGELFF.

The chain employs TRBV18 and TRBJ2-7; D gene ambiguous. V lost 0 bases, J lost 7 bases, and 13 bases lay in between. The CDR3 is made up of 14 amino acids. Germline V gene data show CDR1 as KGHSH and CDR2 as LQKENI. The chain's CDR3 is CASSPPSGSREQYV. As DNA, the CDR3 is TGTGCCAGCTCACCACCCTCCGGGTCTCGAGAGCAGTACGTC.

The gene calls are TRBV9 and TRBJ2-1; TRBD2 is a possible D gene (5 bases). The germline V gene encodes CDR1 SGDLS and CDR2 YYNGEE. The CDR3 is 14 residues long. Deletions cut 3 bases from V and 9 bases from J, with 16 bases between. The CDR3 nucleotides read TGTGCCAGCAGCGCCAGTCATTTGGGGAGTGAGCAGTTCTTC. Encoded protein: CASSASHLGSEQFF.

V gene TRBV10-2 combines with J gene TRBJ1-6, with TRBD1 as a possible D gene (6 bases). V was trimmed by 7 bases and J by 9 bases, leaving 13 bases between them. This CDR3 has 13 residues. Germline CDR1 reads WSHSY; CDR2 reads SAAADI. CDR3 sequence reads: CASTGEGVSPLHF. The CDR3 bases are TGCGCCAGCACCGGAGAGGGGGTTTCACCCCTCCACTTT.

The chain joins TRBV6-1 to TRBJ2-2; TRBD1 agrees at 8 bases. Germline CDR1 is MNHNS and CDR2 is SASEGT. V shed 2 bases and J 4 bases; nucleotides not matched to a gene: 3. The CDR3 spans 15 residues. The CDR3 DNA reads TGTGCCAGCAGTGAACAGGGGGCGGGCACCGGGGAGCTGTTTTTT. This translates into CASSEQGAGTGELFF.